This T cell receptor (beta chain) was obtained from a study of CD8 T cells in Susac syndrome. Random hexamers were used to reverse transcribe 0.5 to 1 ug of RNA. TCRdb re-analysed the immunoSEQ multiplex PCR reads in MiXCR, keeping a single row per CDR3 protein. The sample records approximately 180,000 distinct CDR3 sequences, roughly nine tenths being singletons. This CDR3 region has 15 residues. Germline V CDR1 and CDR2: SGHAT, FQNNGV. Germline trimming cut 1 base from V and 3 bases from J; bases unmatched to any gene: 2. V is TRBV11-2 and J is TRBJ1-5, with TRBD1 matching 8 bases. The TCR comes from a human donor with Susac syndrome. Sequencing was carried out using CD4+ T cells from PBMCs. CDR3 region: CASSLGQGLNQPQHF. CDR3 bases: TGTGCCAGCAGCTTAGGACAGGGGCTCAATCAGCCCCAGCATTTT. Together with reference TRBV11-2 and TRBJ1-5, the CDR3 gives the full variable domain: EAGVAQSPRYKIIEKRQSVAFWCNPISGHATLYWYQQILGQGPKLLIQFQNNGVVDDSQLPKDRFSAERLKGVDSTLKIQPAKLEDSAVYLCASSLGQGLNQPQHFGDGTRLSIL.